The clone carrying this T cell receptor (beta chain) was observed a handful of times. Its target is not known. The CDR3 has 14 amino acids. After removal of 7 bases from V and 2 bases from J, the junction contained 6 bases not matched to a gene. Germline values: CDR1 ENHRY, CDR2 SYGVKD. This specimen comes from a study of post-analysis software for immune sequencing data. Study information: In terms of disease course, relapsing-remitting, secondary progressive and progressive-relapsing multiple sclerosis were included. General study findings and limits: F-measure co-clustering was strong for batch-matched samples. Normalized Chao1 diversity in multiple sclerosis patients fell significantly below that of controls. Patients showed TRBV5-6, TRBV5-1 and TRBV20-1 among a few TRBV segments more frequent than in controls.

cDNA libraries of TCR beta carried unique molecular identifiers. Starting from approximately 0.95 to 9.8 million T cells, the study yielded about 490,000 cDNA molecules. In TCRdb, the PCR reads were re-called with MiXCR into one record per CDR3 protein. The sample includes roughly 870,000 distinct CDR3 sequences, around 50% seen only once; the top ten take 4% to 5.5%. The chain joins TRBV10-3 to TRBJ2-7, with TRBD1 matching 9 bases. This receptor was identified in a girl between 5 and 17 years old with multiple sclerosis. Specimen: blood. The DNA of the CDR3 is TGTGCCATCACTGGGGACAGGGTTGCCTACGAGCAGTACTTC. This translates into CAITGDRVAYEQYF.